Below, one TCR beta chain is given with its context. Generated by immunoSEQ multiplex PCR, the TCRdb table keeps only in-frame clones and is missing some. The table lists 150,000 to 200,000 clones, around 63% of them singletons. The sample is drawn from a study of shared clonotypes between healthy human individuals. Source material: memory CD4+ T cells sorted from blood. As to subset: CD45RA-negative fraction. This sequence was found in a young man in good health.

The CDR3 is CASSPPGVYTEAFF. CDR3 in DNA: TGTGCCAGCTCACCACCAGGGGTGTACACTGAAGCTTTCTTT. This sequence joins TRBV18 and TRBJ1-1, with D perhaps matching TRBD1 (5 bases). Germline V gene lookup returns CDR1 KGHSH and CDR2 LQKENI. Deletions cut 0 bases from V and 3 bases from J, with 8 bases between. This CDR3 spans 14 amino acids.